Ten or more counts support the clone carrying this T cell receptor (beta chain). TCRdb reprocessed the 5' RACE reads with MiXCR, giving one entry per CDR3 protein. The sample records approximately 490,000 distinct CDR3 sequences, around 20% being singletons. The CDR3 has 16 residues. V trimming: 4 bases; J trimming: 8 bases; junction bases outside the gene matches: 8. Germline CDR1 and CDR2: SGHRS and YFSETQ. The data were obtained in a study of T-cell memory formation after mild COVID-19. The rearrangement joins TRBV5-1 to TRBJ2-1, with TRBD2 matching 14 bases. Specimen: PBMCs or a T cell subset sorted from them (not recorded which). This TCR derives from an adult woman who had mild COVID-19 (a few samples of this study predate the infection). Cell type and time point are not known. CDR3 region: CASSRGLAGEHDEQFF. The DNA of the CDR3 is TGCGCCAGCAGCCGGGGACTAGCGGGGGAACACGATGAGCAGTTCTTC. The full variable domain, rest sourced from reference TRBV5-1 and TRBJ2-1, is KAGVTQTPRYLIKTRGQQVTLSCSPISGHRSVSWYQQTPGQGLQFLFEYFSETQRNKGNFPGRFSGRQFSNSRSEMNVSTLELGDSALYLCASSRGLAGEHDEQFFGPGTRLTVL.